Shown below are 30 T cell receptor beta chains from a single sample sequenced in a study of identical twins' blood T cells. A single record per CDR3 protein comes from TCRdb applying MiXCR to the 5' RACE reads. The sample holds roughly 380,000 distinct CDR3 sequences, 28% seen once. Input material: PBMCs. These receptors were collected from a woman aged 18-49 years in good health.

This clonotype occurred a few times. The V and J genes are TRBV29-1 and TRBJ1-1, with 7 bases identical to TRBD1. The CDR3 is 15 amino acids. The V gene's germline CDR1 is SQVTM and CDR2 ANQGSEA. V lost 4 bases and J lost 8; bases outside the gene matches: 16. The CDR3: CSVGGPQGVATEAFF. The CDR3 nucleotides are TGCAGCGTTGGAGGACCCCAGGGGGTTGCCACAGAAGCTTTCTTT. Based on the CDR3 plus reference TRBV29-1 and TRBJ1-1, the full variable domain is SAVISQKPSRDICQRGTSLTIQCQVDSQVTMMFWYRQQPGQSLTLIATANQGSEATYESGFVIDKFPISRPNLTFSTLTVSNMSPEDSSIYLCSVGGPQGVATEAFFGQGTRLTVV.

This clonotype was counted between two and nine times. This chain uses TRBV24-1 with TRBJ2-3; 7 nucleotides align to TRBD2. The CDR3 spans 13 residues. V dropped 4 bases and J dropped 5; count of bases not matched to a gene: 2. Germline V gene data show CDR1 as KGHDR and CDR2 as SFDVKD. The CDR3 sequence: CATSEERGDTQYF. CDR3 coding DNA: TGTGCCACCAGTGAGGAGCGGGGAGATACGCAGTATTTT.

This clonotype appeared a few times. The chain employs TRBV7-9 and TRBJ2-2; no reliable D call. The germline CDR1 and CDR2 sequences are SEHNR and FQNEAQ (reference sequence). V was shortened by 3 bases and J by 1 base, with 6 bases between the two germline ends. The length of the CDR3 is 14 residues. CDR3 sequence: CASSFLGNTGELFF. The DNA of the CDR3 is TGTGCCAGCAGCTTTTTGGGGAACACCGGGGAGCTGTTTTTT. Looking up the rest from reference TRBV7-9 and TRBJ2-2 gives the full variable domain: DTGVSQNPRHKITKRGQNVTFRCDPISEHNRLYWYRQTLGQGPEFLTYFQNEAQLEKSRLLSDRFSAERPKGSFSTLEIQRTEQGDSAMYLCASSFLGNTGELFFGEGSRLTVL.

The chain has TRBV7-2 and TRBJ1-2, with 7 nucleotides matching TRBD1. The CDR3 runs to 13 residues. Losses at the gene ends were 5 bases for V and 5 bases for J; bases not matched to a gene: 5. Germline loops: CDR1 SGHTA, CDR2 FQGNSA. For the CDR3, the DNA is TGTGCCAGCAGCAAACAGGGGATTTATGGCTACACCTTC. It yields the protein CASSKQGIYGYTF.

The table lists this clonotype with many counts. The chain links TRBV5-5 to TRBJ1-6; D might be TRBD1 (6 bases). The CDR3 is made up of 17 amino acids. CDR1 is SGHKS, CDR2 YYEKEE, per germline (reference sequence). Trimming took off 0 bases at V and 7 bases at J, with 17 bases between the two ends. This chain's CDR3 is CASSLALFGGLNSPLHF. DNA of the CDR3: TGTGCCAGCAGCTTGGCCCTCTTCGGGGGCTTGAATTCACCCCTCCACTTT.

In its sample, this clonotype was seen a few times. The genes are TRBV25-1 and TRBJ1-3; D uncertain. The germline V gene has CDR1 MGHDK and CDR2 SYGVNS. Between the trimmed V and J ends, which lost 1 base and 3 bases, there was a span of 13 bases. The CDR3 totals 16 residues. The CDR3 spells CASSEFGRQSGNTIYF. Here the CDR3 DNA reads TGTGCCAGCAGTGAATTCGGCCGGCAAAGTGGAAACACCATATATTTT.

The rearrangement joins TRBV20-1 to TRBJ1-5, with unresolved D. V was cut by 0 bases and J by 0 bases, with 3 bases left in between. Germline lookup yields CDR1 DFQATT and CDR2 SNEGSKA (reference sequence). This CDR3 spans 13 amino acids. As DNA, the CDR3 is TGCAGTGCTAGAGACGGTAGCAATCAGCCCCAGCATTTT. Residues: CSARDGSNQPQHF.

This clonotype was observed a few times. The genes are TRBV11-2 and TRBJ1-2; D gene unclear. Per germline, CDR1 SGHAT and CDR2 FQNNGV. The CDR3 covers 11 residues. Between the trimmed V and J ends, which lost 4 bases and 7 bases, there was a span of 7 bases. The CDR3 here is CASSSMFGYTF. The CDR3 DNA reads TGTGCCAGCAGCTCCATGTTTGGCTACACCTTC.

V usage is TRBV20-1 and J usage is TRBJ2-2; 10 bases align to TRBD1. This CDR3 region has 15 residues. V lost 4 bases and J lost 6; bases outside the gene matches: 8. From germline, CDR1 is DFQATT and CDR2 SNEGSKA (reference sequence). The CDR3 DNA reads TGCAGTGCTACGGGACAGGGGTTTCGCTCCGGGGAGCTGTTTTTT. Its protein product is CSATGQGFRSGELFF.

V and J are TRBV6-1 and TRBJ2-1; no definite D call. This CDR3 contains 12 residues. V was pared by 5 bases and J by 12 bases, with 14 bases between. The germline V gene has CDR1 MNHNS and CDR2 SASEGT. The CDR3 DNA follows: TGTGCCAGCAGTCCCCGGTGGAATAGGCAGTTCTTC. This sequence encodes CASSPRWNRQFF.

This clonotype was counted only a few times. The rearrangement links TRBV4-3 to TRBJ1-1; D ambiguous. The CDR3 is 14 amino acids. Trimming took off 5 bases at V and 4 bases at J, with 14 bases between the two ends. CDR1 and CDR2 (germline): LGHNA, YSLEER. Written as DNA, the CDR3 is TGCGCCAGCAGCTCCCCAGGTTCTGGCACTGAAGCTTTCTTT. Protein product: CASSSPGSGTEAFF.

This clonotype was seen more than once but under ten times. The rearrangement uses TRBV12-3 or TRBV12-4 and TRBJ2-7; TRBD2 aligns across 7 bases. This CDR3 spans 12 amino acids. V trimming: 9 bases; J trimming: 4 bases; junction bases outside the gene matches: 6. The CDR3 DNA reads as TGTGCCAGTAGAAGGGGAGGGTACGAGCAGTACTTC. Protein: CASRRGGYEQYF.

The chain couples TRBV5-1 to TRBJ1-1; D is undetermined. Looked up from germline, CDR1 is SGHRS and CDR2 is YFSETQ. The CDR3 is 15 residues long. Trimming shortened V by 0 bases and J by 5 bases, and 14 bases separated the two germline ends. The CDR3 DNA reads as TGCGCCAGCAGCTTGGCCAACAACTTGGGGACTGAAGCTTTCTTT. It is translated as CASSLANNLGTEAFF. Together with reference TRBV5-1 and TRBJ1-1, the CDR3 gives the full variable domain: KAGVTQTPRYLIKTRGQQVTLSCSPISGHRSVSWYQQTPGQGLQFLFEYFSETQRNKGNFPGRFSGRQFSNSRSEMNVSTLELGDSALYLCASSLANNLGTEAFFGQGTRLTVV.

The V and J genes are TRBV21-1 and TRBJ1-5; the table's D call TRBD1 went unverified against the DNA. TRBV21-1 is a pseudogene locus. The CDR3 is 13 residues long. The CDR3 protein is CASFGAGGQPQHF. The CDR3 DNA reads as TGTGCCAGCTTCGGGGCAGGTGGTCAGCCCCAGCATTTT.

This clonotype has more than one count but fewer than ten. This chain uses TRBV6-5 with TRBJ1-2; TRBD1 matches at 7 bases. The germline V gene encodes CDR1 MNHEY and CDR2 SVGAGI. The CDR3 totals 16 residues. Trimming cost V 2 bases and J 0 bases; bases outside gene matches: 6. The CDR3 loop is CASSYGGQPANYGYTF. CDR3 bases: TGTGCCAGCAGTTACGGGGGACAGCCTGCTAACTATGGCTACACCTTC.

V usage is TRBV12-5 and J usage is TRBJ1-1, with TRBD1 as a possible D gene (6 bases). Between the trimmed V and J ends, which lost 9 bases and 4 bases, there was a span of 12 bases. The CDR3 runs to 12 residues. From germline, CDR1 is LGHNT and CDR2 FRNRAP. The CDR3 bases are TGTGCTAGCGAACAGGGCGGCACTGAAGCTTTCTTT. Encoded protein: CASEQGGTEAFF.

The chain links TRBV29-1 to TRBJ1-2, with TRBD1 as a possible D gene (5 bases). Per germline, CDR1 SQVTM and CDR2 ANQGSEA. The germline V and J ends were trimmed by 7 bases and 6 bases, with 12 bases remaining between them. CDR3 length: 11 residues. CDR3 sequence: CSAGTQDGYTF. Here the CDR3 DNA reads TGCAGCGCTGGGACTCAGGATGGCTACACCTTC.

In its sample, this clonotype was seen many times. V usage is TRBV2 and J usage is TRBJ1-1, with D possibly matching TRBD1 (5 bases). CDR1 is SNHLY and CDR2 is FYNNEI in the germline V gene. Trimming took 11 bases from V and 12 from J, leaving 13 bases between them. The CDR3 contains 9 residues. For the CDR3, the DNA is TGTGCCGTACGGGACCGCCCTTTCTTT. This codes for CAVRDRPFF. The variable domain in full, with the rest retrieved from reference TRBV2 and TRBJ1-1, is EPEVTQTPSHQVTQMGQEVILRCVPISNHLYFYWYRQILGQKVEFLVSFYNNEISEKSEIFDDQFSVERPDGSNFTLKIRSTKLEDSAMYFCAVRDRPFFGQGTRLTVV.

This clonotype has only a few counts. V usage is TRBV11-2 and J usage is TRBJ2-1; D unresolved. Germline values: CDR1 SGHAT, CDR2 FQNNGV. The CDR3 is made up of 15 amino acids. V was pared by 2 bases and J by 2 bases, with 10 bases between. Written as DNA, the CDR3 is TGTGCCAGCAGCTTAACGCTAAGCCCCTACAATGAGCAGTTCTTC. Its translation: CASSLTLSPYNEQFF.

This clonotype was seen just once. The chain joins TRBV20-1 to TRBJ2-7, with D perhaps TRBD1 (6 bases). The CDR3 consists of 13 residues. Germline V gives CDR1 DFQATT, CDR2 SNEGSKA (reference sequence). V lost 6 bases to trimming and J lost 2 bases, with 14 bases between them. The CDR3 is CSAESGQTYEQYF. CDR3 nucleotides: TGCAGTGCGGAGAGCGGACAGACCTACGAGCAGTACTTC.

This clonotype was picked up many times. This rearrangement joins TRBV20-1 to TRBJ2-7; the D call may be TRBD1 or TRBD2 (5 bases each). The CDR3 extends over 15 amino acids. Trimming cost V 2 bases and J 0 bases, with 14 bases left between them. The germline V gene encodes CDR1 DFQATT and CDR2 SNEGSKA (reference sequence). CDR3 nucleotides: TGCAGTGCTAGACGGGGACCAACATTCTCCTACGAGCAGTACTTC. This gives the protein CSARRGPTFSYEQYF.

This clonotype was picked up a small number of times. The V and J genes are TRBV12-3 or TRBV12-4 and TRBJ2-2; 8 bases match TRBD2. Germline trimming cut 5 bases from V and 6 bases from J; bases unmatched to any gene: 5. The CDR3 length is 14 residues. The CDR3, as DNA: TGTGCCAGCAGTAGCGGGAGCGGGGCCGGGGAGCTGTTTTTT. This gives the protein CASSSGSGAGELFF.

On this clonotype: A much larger clone sits a single nucleotide away, making a read error possible. This rearrangement joins TRBV10-2 to TRBJ2-3; TRBD2 agrees at 7 bases. From germline, CDR1 is WSHSY and CDR2 SAAADI. This CDR3 is built from 14 residues. V was pared by 4 bases and J by 4 bases, with 5 bases of the junction left unmatched. CDR3 in DNA: TGCGCCAGCAGTGGGCTAGGGAGGGCAGATACGCAGTATTTT. It encodes CASSGLGRADTQYF.

The count of this clonotype is one. Since a much larger clone is just one base distant, this may be a read error. The V and J genes are TRBV20-1 and TRBJ1-1; 9 nucleotides agree with TRBD1. Germline V gives CDR1 DFQATT, CDR2 SNEGSKA (reference sequence). The CDR3 totals 13 residues. CDR3 in amino acids: CIAYRGPVTEAFF. DNA of the CDR3: TGCATTGCTTACAGGGGGCCGGTTACTGAAGCTTTCTTT.

This clonotype was seen a handful of times. The chain carries TRBV9 and TRBJ1-5, with D possibly being TRBD1 (5 bases). The CDR3 has 15 residues. CDR1 and CDR2 from the germline V gene are SGDLS and YYNGEE. Trimming cost V 0 bases and J 3 bases, with 10 bases left between them. The CDR3 DNA sequence: TGTGCCAGCAGCGTAGGGGGCCTCACCAATCAGCCCCAGCATTTT. Amino acid sequence: CASSVGGLTNQPQHF.

This clonotype was observed a handful of times. The V gene is TRBV29-1, the J gene TRBJ1-1; D is undetermined. Trimming left V 4 bases short and J 1 base short, with 7 bases between. This CDR3 contains 12 residues. Germline V lookup: CDR1 SQVTM, CDR2 ANQGSEA. CDR3 in amino acids: CSVGGWNTEAFF. As DNA, the CDR3 is TGCAGCGTTGGGGGTTGGAACACTGAAGCTTTCTTT.

This clonotype has a handful of counts. The chain employs TRBV29-1 and TRBJ1-5; 8 bases map to TRBD1. The CDR3 is 14 residues long. Unmatched junction bases numbered 6, after V lost 6 bases and J lost 2 bases. Germline V gene sequence: CDR1 SQVTM, CDR2 ANQGSEA. CDR3 bases: TGCAGCGTCCGACAGGGGAAGGGCAATCAGCCCCAGCATTTT. Amino acids: CSVRQGKGNQPQHF.

This clonotype was seen at least ten times. The gene calls are TRBV20-1 and TRBJ1-5, with D unresolved. Germline V gene sequence: CDR1 DFQATT, CDR2 SNEGSKA (reference sequence). The CDR3 is 13 residues long. V lost 4 bases and J lost 5, with 12 bases in between. CDR3 residues: CSANIQADQPQHF. The CDR3 DNA reads TGCAGTGCTAATATCCAAGCCGATCAGCCCCAGCATTTT.

In the case of this clonotype: A much larger clone is a single base away; this may be a read error. J is TRBJ1-5 and V is TRBV20-1, with a possible D match to TRBD1 (5 bases). Germline CDR1 is DFQATT and CDR2 is SNEGSKA (reference sequence). This CDR3 has 16 amino acids. Trimming left V 0 bases short and J 4 bases short, with 16 bases between. The CDR3 protein is CSARDLGRGENQPQHF. CDR3 coding DNA: TGCAGTGCTAGAGACCTAGGACGGGGGGAAAATCAGCCCCAGCATTTT.

This clonotype was observed at least ten times. V usage is TRBV20-1 and J usage is TRBJ2-3; D is undetermined. Germline V gene lookup returns CDR1 DFQATT and CDR2 SNEGSKA (reference sequence). The CDR3 runs to 13 residues. V was shortened by 3 bases and J by 5 bases, with 12 bases between the two germline ends. CDR3 protein: CSARGSSGDTQYF. The CDR3 DNA reads as TGCAGTGCTAGGGGGTCGTCTGGAGATACGCAGTATTTT.